The rows below give T cell receptor beta chains drawn from one sample of a study of PD-L1 blockade in urothelial cancer. The table came from immunoSEQ multiplex PCR; TCRdb's copy has only in-frame clones and leaves some out. In the table there are about 95,000 clones, around 86% of which are singletons. The specimen comprised PBMCs, sampled around atezolizumab (anti-PD-L1) treatment. The origin of the receptors is a man between 60 and 75 years old with urothelial cancer. Each CDR3 is given with its conserved first and last residue. Fields, in order: D gene, V gene, J gene, clone size, CDR3 protein, CDR3 DNA. D genes are given only for firm matches. Only part of the rows carry a size: once, few, many, or a class if the clone is expanded.

-	TRBV29-1	TRBJ2-1	-	CSVEEGREQFF	TGCAGCGTTGAAGAGGGGAGGGAGCAGTTCTTC
-	TRBV7-2	TRBJ2-5	-	CASSLARQETQYF	TGTGCCAGCAGCTTAGCCCGTCAAGAGACCCAGTACTTC
TRBD1	TRBV10-3	TRBJ1-2	-	CAISEAGQNYGYTF	TGTGCCATCAGCGAGGCGGGACAGAACTATGGCTACACCTTC
-	TRBV4-1	TRBJ2-7	-	CASSQAPGTRLYEQYF	TGCGCCAGCAGCCAAGCACCCGGGACACGTCTGTACGAGCAGTACTTC
TRBD2	TRBV5-1	TRBJ2-7	-	CASSPSSGLAVYEQYF	TGCGCCAGCAGCCCCTCGAGCGGGCTAGCGGTTTACGAGCAGTACTTC
-	TRBV7-8	TRBJ2-7	-	CASSSAGTRRYEQYF	TGTGCCAGCAGCTCCGCCGGGACAAGGCGTTACGAGCAGTACTTC
-	TRBV15	TRBJ2-4	-	CATSRPSGIQNIQYF	TGTGCCACCAGCAGACCCAGCGGAATCCAAAACATTCAGTACTTC
-	TRBV7-6	TRBJ1-3	-	CASSLAQGSSGNTIYF	TGTGCCAGCAGCTTAGCCCAGGGGAGCTCTGGAAACACCATATATTTT
-	TRBV5-1	TRBJ2-5	few	CASSLEGGRKTQYF	TGCGCCAGCAGCTTGGAGGGGGGGCGGAAGACCCAGTACTTC
-	TRBV19	TRBJ1-3	-	CASRQDSGNTIYF	TGTGCCAGCAGACAGGACTCTGGAAACACCATATATTTT
-	TRBV27	TRBJ1-5	-	CASSLAGVWNQPQHF	TGTGCCAGCAGTTTAGCAGGGGTGTGGAATCAGCCCCAGCATTTT
TRBD2	TRBV28	TRBJ2-2	-	CASSPPLLAGNPNTGELFF	TGTGCCAGCAGTCCCCCATTGCTAGCGGGCAACCCGAACACCGGGGAGCTGTTTTTT
-	TRBV7-2	TRBJ2-7	-	CASSSYGDSYEQYF	TGTGCCAGCAGCTCCTACGGGGACTCCTACGAGCAGTACTTC
-	TRBV19	TRBJ2-5	-	CASSISAGKETQYF	TGTGCCAGTAGTATAAGTGCGGGGAAAGAGACCCAGTACTTC
-	TRBV2	TRBJ1-5	-	CASSEYRGNQPQHF	TGTGCCAGCAGTGAATACAGGGGCAATCAGCCCCAGCATTTT
-	TRBV9	TRBJ1-3	once	CASSVGDSGSGNTIYF	TGTGCCAGCAGCGTAGGAGACAGTGGCTCTGGAAACACCATATATTTT
TRBD1	TRBV19	TRBJ1-6	-	CASRVSGQGNSPLHF	TGTGCCAGTAGGGTGTCGGGACAGGGGAATTCACCCCTCCACTTT
-	TRBV11-2	TRBJ1-2	-	CASSLAEDYGYTF	TGTGCCAGCAGCTTAGCAGAAGACTATGGCTACACCTTC
-	TRBV5-1	TRBJ2-3	-	CASSLVGASTDTQYF	TGCGCCAGCAGCTTGGTGGGGGCTAGCACAGATACGCAGTATTTT
-	TRBV10-3	TRBJ2-3	-	CATNSQDTQYF	TGTGCCACCAATTCTCAGGATACGCAGTATTTT
-	TRBV7-2	TRBJ1-2	-	CASSRLWSLDEYGYTF	TGTGCCAGCAGCCGGCTTTGGAGTCTGGATGAATATGGCTACACCTTC
TRBD1	TRBV6-5	TRBJ1-2	-	CASNTAVGQGYGYTF	TGTGCCAGCAATACTGCCGTTGGACAGGGCTATGGCTACACCTTC
-	TRBV2	TRBJ1-5	once	CASSEARASNQPQHF	TGTGCCAGCAGTGAAGCGCGCGCTAGCAATCAGCCCCAGCATTTT
TRBD1	TRBV5-4	TRBJ2-5	-	CASSMTGWEETQYF	TGTGCCAGCAGCATGACAGGGTGGGAAGAGACCCAGTACTTC
-	TRBV27	TRBJ2-1	-	CASSSQGNEQFF	TGTGCCAGCAGTAGCCAGGGGAATGAGCAGTTCTTC
-	TRBV2	TRBJ1-2	-	CASSELQGYGYTF	TGTGCCAGCAGTGAACTACAGGGATATGGCTACACCTTC
TRBD2	TRBV28	TRBJ2-3	few	CASSLSGGSAADTQYF	TGTGCCAGCAGTTTATCCGGGGGGTCGGCGGCAGATACGCAGTATTTT
-	TRBV7-8	TRBJ2-3	-	CASSLVFDNTDTQYF	TGTGCCAGCAGCTTAGTTTTTGACAACACAGATACGCAGTATTTT